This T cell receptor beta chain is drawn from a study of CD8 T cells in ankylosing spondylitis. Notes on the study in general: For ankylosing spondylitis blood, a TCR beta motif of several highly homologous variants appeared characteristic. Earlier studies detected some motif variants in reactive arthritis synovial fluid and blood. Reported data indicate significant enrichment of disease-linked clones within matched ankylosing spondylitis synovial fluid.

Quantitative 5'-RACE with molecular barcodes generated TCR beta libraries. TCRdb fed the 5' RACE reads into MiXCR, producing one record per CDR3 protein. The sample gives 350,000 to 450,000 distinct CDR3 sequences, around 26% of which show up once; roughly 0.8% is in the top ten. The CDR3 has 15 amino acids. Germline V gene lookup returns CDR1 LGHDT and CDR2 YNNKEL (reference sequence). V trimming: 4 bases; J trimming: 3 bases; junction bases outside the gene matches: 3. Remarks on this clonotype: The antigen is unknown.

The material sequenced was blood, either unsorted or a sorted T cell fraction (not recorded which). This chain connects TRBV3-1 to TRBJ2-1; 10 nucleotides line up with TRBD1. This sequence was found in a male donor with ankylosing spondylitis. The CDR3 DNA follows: TGTGCCAGCAGCCTCGGGACAGGGGACTACAATGAGCAGTTCTTC. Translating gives CASSLGTGDYNEQFF.